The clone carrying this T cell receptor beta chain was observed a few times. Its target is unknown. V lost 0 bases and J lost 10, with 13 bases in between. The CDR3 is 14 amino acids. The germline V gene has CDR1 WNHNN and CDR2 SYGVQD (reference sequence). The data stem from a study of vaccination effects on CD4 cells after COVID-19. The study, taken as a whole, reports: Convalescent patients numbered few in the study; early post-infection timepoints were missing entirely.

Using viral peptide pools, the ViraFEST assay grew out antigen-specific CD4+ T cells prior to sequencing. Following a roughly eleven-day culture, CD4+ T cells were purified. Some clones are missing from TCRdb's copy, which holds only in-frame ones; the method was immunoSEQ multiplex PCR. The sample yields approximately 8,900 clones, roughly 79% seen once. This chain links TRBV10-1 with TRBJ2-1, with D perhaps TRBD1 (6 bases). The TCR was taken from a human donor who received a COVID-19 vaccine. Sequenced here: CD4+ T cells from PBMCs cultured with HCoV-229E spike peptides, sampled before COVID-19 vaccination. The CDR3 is CASSESGGYFEQFF. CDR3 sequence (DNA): TGCGCCAGCAGTGAGTCTGGGGGCTATTTCGAGCAGTTCTTC.